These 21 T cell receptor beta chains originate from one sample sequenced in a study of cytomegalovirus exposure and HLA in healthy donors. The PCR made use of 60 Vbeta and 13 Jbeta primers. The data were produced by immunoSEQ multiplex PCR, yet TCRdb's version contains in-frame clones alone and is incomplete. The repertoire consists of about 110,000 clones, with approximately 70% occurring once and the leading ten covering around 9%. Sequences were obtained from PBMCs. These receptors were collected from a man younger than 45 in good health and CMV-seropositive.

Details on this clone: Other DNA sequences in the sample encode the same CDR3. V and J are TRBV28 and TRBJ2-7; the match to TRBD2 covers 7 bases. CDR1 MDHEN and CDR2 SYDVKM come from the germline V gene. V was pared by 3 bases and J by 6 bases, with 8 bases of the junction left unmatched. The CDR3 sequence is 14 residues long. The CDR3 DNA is TGTGCCAGCAGTTTCCCTCCGCGGGAGTGCGAGCAGTACGTC. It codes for CASSFPPRECEQYV.

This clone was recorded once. The CDR3 loop is CASSQEWRQSYYEAFF. CDR3 nucleotides: TGCGCCAGCAGCCAAGAGTGGAGACAGTCTTATTACGAAGCTTTCTTT. The V gene is TRBV4-1, the J gene TRBJ1-1; D perhaps matches TRBD1 (5 bases). The CDR3 sequence is 16 residues long. V was pared by 0 bases and J by 8 bases, with 19 bases between. Germline V gene lookup returns CDR1 MGHRA and CDR2 YSYEKL.

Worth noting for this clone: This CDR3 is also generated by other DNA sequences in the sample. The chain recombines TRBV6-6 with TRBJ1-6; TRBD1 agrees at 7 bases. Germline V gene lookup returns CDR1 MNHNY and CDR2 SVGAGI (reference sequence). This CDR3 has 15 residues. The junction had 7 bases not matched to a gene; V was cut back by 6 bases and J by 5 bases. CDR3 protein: CASSLRQGDNSPLHF. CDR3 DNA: TGTGCCAGCAGCCTCCGACAGGGCGATAATTCACCCCTCCACTTT.

In nucleotides, the CDR3 is TGTGCCAGCAGCCCCGAACCTAGCTCCTACAATGAGCAGTTCTTC. Translation: CASSPEPSSYNEQFF. The chain links TRBV5-4 to TRBJ2-1, with D hard to call. V lost 4 bases to trimming and J lost 0 bases, with 11 bases between them. The germline CDR1 and CDR2 sequences are SGHNT and YYREEE (reference sequence). The CDR3 has 15 residues.

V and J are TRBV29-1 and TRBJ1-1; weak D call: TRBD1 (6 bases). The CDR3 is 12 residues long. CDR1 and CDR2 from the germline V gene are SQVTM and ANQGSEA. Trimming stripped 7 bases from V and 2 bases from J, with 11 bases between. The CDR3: CSARTDNTEAFF. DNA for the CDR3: TGCAGCGCCCGGACAGATAACACTGAAGCTTTCTTT.

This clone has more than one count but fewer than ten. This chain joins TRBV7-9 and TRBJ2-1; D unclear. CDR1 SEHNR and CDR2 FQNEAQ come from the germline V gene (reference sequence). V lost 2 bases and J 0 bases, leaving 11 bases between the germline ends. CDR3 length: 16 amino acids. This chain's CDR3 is CASSLYVAVSYNEQFF. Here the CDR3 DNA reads TGTGCCAGCAGCTTATATGTGGCAGTCTCCTACAATGAGCAGTTCTTC.

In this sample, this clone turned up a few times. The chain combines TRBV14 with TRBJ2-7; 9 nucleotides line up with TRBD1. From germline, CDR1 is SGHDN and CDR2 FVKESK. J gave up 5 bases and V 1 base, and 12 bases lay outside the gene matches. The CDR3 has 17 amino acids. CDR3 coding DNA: TGTGCCAGCAGCCAAGGATACGGGACAGGGAAGCGGAACGAGCAGTACTTC. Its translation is CASSQGYGTGKRNEQYF.

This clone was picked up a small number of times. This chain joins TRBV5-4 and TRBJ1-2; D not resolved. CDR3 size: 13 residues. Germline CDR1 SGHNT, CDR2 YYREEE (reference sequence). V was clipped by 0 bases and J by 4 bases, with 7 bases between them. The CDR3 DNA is TGTGCCAGCAGCTTGGGACTCAGCTATGGCTACACCTTC. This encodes CASSLGLSYGYTF.

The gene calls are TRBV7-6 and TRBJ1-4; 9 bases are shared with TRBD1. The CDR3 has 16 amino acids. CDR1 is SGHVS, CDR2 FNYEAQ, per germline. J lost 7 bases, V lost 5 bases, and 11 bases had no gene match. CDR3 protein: CASSTRRDREFEKLFF. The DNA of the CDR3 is TGTGCCAGCAGCACCAGGCGGGACAGGGAATTTGAAAAACTGTTTTTT.

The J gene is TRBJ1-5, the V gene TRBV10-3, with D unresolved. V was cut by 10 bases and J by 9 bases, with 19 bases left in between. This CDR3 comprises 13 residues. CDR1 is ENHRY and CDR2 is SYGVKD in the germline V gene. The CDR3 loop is CATLGGFNMPQHF. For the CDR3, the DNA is TGTGCCACCCTGGGAGGGTTTAATATGCCCCAGCATTTT.

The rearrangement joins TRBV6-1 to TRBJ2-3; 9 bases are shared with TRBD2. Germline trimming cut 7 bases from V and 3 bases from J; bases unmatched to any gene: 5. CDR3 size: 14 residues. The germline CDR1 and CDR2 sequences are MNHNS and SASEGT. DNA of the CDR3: TGTGCCAGCATGGTGGGACTAGCAACAGATACGCAGTATTTT. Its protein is CASMVGLATDTQYF.

CDR3 region: CASSWGEGGDTEAFF. CDR3 coding DNA: TGTGCCAGCAGCTGGGGGGAGGGGGGGGACACTGAAGCTTTCTTT. The chain couples TRBV7-9 to TRBJ1-1; tentatively, D is TRBD1 (6 bases). There are 15 residues in the CDR3. V dropped 4 bases and J dropped 3 bases, with 15 bases sitting between them. CDR1 is SEHNR, CDR2 FQNEAQ, per germline (reference sequence).

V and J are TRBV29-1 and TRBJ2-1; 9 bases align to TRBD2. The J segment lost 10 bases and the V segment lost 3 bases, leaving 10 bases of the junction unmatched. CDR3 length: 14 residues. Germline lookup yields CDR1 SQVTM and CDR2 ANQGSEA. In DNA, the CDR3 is TGCAGCGTTGAGAGTAGCGGGAGCGGGAGGGAGCAGTTCTTC. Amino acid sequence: CSVESSGSGREQFF.

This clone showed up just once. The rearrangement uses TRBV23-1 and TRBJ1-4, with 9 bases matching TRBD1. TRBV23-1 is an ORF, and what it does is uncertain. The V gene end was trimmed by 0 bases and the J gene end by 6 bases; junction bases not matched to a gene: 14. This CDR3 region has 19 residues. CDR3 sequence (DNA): TGCGCCAGCAGTCAATCTTTAGGGCCCAGGGACAGGGTGGATGAAAAACTGTTTTTT. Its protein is CASSQSLGPRDRVDEKLFF.

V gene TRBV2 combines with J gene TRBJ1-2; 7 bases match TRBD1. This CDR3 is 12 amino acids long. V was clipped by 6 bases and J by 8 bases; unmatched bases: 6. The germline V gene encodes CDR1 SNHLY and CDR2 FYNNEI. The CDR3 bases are TGTGCCAGCAGAATGGGACAGCAAGGCTACACCTTC. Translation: CASRMGQQGYTF.

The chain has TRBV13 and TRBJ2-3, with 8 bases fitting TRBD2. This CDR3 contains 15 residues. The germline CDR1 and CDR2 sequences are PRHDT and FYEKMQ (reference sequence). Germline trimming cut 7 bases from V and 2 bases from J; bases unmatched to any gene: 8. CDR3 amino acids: CASTDLLAATDTQYF. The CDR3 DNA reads TGTGCCAGCACCGACCTACTAGCGGCCACAGATACGCAGTATTTT.

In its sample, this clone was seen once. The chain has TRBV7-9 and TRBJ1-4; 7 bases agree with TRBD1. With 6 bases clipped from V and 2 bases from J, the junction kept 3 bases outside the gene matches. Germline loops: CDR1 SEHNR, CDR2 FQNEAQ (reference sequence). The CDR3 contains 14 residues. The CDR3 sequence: CASRPGQTNEKLFF. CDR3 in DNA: TGTGCCAGCAGGCCGGGACAGACTAATGAAAAACTGTTTTTT. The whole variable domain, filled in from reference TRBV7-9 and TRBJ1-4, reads DTGVSQNPRHKITKRGQNVTFRCDPISEHNRLYWYRQTLGQGPEFLTYFQNEAQLEKSRLLSDRFSAERPKGSFSTLEIQRTEQGDSAMYLCASRPGQTNEKLFFGSGTQLSVL.

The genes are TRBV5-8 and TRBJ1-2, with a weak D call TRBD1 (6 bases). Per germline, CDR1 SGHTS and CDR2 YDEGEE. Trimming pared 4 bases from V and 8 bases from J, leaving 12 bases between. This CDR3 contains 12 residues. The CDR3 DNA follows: TGTGCCAGCAGCAGTACAGGGTACGGCTACACCTTC. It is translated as CASSSTGYGYTF.

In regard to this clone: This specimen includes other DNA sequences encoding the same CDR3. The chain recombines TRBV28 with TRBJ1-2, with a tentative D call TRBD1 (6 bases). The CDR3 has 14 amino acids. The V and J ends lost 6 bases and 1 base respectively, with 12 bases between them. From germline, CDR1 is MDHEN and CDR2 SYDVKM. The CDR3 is CASSLDSLNYGYTF. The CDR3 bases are TGTGCCAGCAGCCTGGACAGCCTTAACTATGGCTACACCTTC.

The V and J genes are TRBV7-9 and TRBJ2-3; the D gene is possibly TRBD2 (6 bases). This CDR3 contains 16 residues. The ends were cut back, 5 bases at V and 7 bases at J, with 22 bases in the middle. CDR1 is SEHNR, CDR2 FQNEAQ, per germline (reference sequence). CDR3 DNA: TGTGCCAGCAGCCCTAGAGGTGGAACGGGGGAGAATACGCAGTATTTT. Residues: CASSPRGGTGENTQYF.

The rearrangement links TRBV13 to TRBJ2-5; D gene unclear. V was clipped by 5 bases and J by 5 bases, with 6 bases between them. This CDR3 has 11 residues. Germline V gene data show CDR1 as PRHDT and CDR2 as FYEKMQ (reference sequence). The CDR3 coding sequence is TGTGCCAGCAGCCCACGGGAGACCCAGTACTTC. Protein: CASSPRETQYF.